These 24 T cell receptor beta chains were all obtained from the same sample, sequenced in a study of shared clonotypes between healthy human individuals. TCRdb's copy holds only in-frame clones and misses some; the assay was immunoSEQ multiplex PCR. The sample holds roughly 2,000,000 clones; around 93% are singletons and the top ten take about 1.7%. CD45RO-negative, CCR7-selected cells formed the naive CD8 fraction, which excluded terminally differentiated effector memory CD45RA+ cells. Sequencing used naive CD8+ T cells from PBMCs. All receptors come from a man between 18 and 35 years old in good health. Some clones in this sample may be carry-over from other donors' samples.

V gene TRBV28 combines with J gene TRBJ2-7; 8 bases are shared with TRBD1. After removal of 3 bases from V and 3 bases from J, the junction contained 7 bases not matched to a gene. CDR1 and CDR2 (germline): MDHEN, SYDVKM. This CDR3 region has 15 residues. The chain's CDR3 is CASSLGRGLRYEQYF. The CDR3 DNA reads TGTGCCAGCAGTTTGGGCAGGGGGCTTCGCTACGAGCAGTACTTC.

The CDR3 coding sequence is TGTGCCAGTAGTCGACTAGCGGGGGACTACGAGCAGTACTTC. It is translated as CASSRLAGDYEQYF. This rearrangement joins TRBV19 to TRBJ2-7; 12 bases map to TRBD2. The ends lost 5 bases at V and 3 bases at J; junction bases unmatched: 2. Germline-derived CDR1 and CDR2 are LNHDA and SQIVND (reference sequence). CDR3 length: 14 residues.

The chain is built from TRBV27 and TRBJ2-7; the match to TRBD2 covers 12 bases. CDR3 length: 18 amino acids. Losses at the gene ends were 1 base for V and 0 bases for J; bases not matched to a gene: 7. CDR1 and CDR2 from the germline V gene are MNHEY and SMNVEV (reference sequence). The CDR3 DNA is TGTGCCAGCAGTTTATTGACTAGCGGGGGCCTAAGCTCCTACGAGCAGTACTTC. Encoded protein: CASSLLTSGGLSSYEQYF.

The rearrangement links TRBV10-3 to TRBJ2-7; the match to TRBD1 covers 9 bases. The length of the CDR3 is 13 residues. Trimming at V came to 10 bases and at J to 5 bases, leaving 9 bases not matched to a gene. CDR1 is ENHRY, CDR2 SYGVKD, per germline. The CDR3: CANGEGQGHEQYF. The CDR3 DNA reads TGTGCCAACGGGGAGGGACAGGGTCACGAGCAGTACTTC.

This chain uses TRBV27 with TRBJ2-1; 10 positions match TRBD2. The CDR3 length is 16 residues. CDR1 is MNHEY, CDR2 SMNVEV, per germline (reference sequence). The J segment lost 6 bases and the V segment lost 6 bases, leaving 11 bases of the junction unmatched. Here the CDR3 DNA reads TGTGCCAGCAGCCCCAGTCTAGCGGGAGCTCCCAATGAGCAGTTCTTC. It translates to CASSPSLAGAPNEQFF.

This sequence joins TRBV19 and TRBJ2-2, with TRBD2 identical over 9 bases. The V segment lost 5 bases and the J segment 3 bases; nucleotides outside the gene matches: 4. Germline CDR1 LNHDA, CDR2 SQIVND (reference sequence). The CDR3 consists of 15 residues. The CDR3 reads CASSPRLADTGELFF. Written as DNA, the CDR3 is TGTGCCAGTAGTCCCAGACTAGCGGACACCGGGGAGCTGTTTTTT.

The CDR3 region has the DNA TGTGCCAGCAGCGTGTCAGGGGAAGGTGGCACTGAAGCTTTCTTT. It encodes CASSVSGEGGTEAFF. This chain links TRBV9 with TRBJ1-1; D perhaps matches TRBD1 (6 bases). This CDR3 contains 15 residues. Trimming left V 2 bases short and J 4 bases short, with 15 bases between. Germline V gene data show CDR1 as SGDLS and CDR2 as YYNGEE.

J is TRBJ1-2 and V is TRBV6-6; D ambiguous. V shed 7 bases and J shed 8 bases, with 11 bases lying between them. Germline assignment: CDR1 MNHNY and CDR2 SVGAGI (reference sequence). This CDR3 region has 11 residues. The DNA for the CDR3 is TGTGCCAGCACGTCCGCAGACGGCTACACCTTC. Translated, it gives CASTSADGYTF.

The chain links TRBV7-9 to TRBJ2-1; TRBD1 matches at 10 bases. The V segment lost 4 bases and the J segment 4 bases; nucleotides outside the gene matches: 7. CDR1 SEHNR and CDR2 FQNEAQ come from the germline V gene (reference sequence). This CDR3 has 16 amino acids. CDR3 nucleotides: TGTGCCAGCAGCTCGACGACAGGGGGCAATTACAATGAGCAGTTCTTC. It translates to CASSSTTGGNYNEQFF.

CDR3 residues: CASSLGRQVRETQYF. In nucleotides, the CDR3 is TGTGCCAGCAGCTTAGGGCGCCAAGTGAGGGAGACCCAGTACTTC. J is TRBJ2-5 and V is TRBV7-7; D is uncertain. The CDR3 contains 15 residues. Trimming pared 1 base from V and 5 bases from J, leaving 14 bases between. Germline CDR1 and CDR2: SSHAT and FNYEAQ (reference sequence).

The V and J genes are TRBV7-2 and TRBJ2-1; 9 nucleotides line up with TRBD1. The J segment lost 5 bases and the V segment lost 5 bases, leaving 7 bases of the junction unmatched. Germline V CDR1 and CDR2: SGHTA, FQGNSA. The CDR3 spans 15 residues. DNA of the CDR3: TGTGCCAGCAGCCCCGGGACAGGGTTAGACAATGAGCAGTTCTTC. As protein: CASSPGTGLDNEQFF.

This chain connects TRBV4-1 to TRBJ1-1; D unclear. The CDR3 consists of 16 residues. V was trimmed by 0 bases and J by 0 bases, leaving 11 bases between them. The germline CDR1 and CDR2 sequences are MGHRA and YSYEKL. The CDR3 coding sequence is TGCGCCAGCAGCCAAGACCCCGTTGCTTTGAACACTGAAGCTTTCTTT. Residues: CASSQDPVALNTEAFF.

CDR3 amino acids: CASNPFGLSYEQYF. The DNA of the CDR3 is TGTGCCAGCAACCCCTTCGGGTTGTCCTACGAGCAGTACTTC. The rearrangement links TRBV28 to TRBJ2-7; the D is unclear. Germline loops: CDR1 MDHEN, CDR2 SYDVKM. The CDR3 covers 14 residues. The V end lost 7 bases, the J end lost 1 base, and 14 bases lay between the germline ends.

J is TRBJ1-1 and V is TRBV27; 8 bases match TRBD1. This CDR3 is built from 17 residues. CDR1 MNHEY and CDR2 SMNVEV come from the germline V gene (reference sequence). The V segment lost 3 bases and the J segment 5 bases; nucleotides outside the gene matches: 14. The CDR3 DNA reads TGTGCCAGCAGTTTCAGGGTGACAGGGGAGGCCGGGACTGAAGCTTTCTTT. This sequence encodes CASSFRVTGEAGTEAFF.

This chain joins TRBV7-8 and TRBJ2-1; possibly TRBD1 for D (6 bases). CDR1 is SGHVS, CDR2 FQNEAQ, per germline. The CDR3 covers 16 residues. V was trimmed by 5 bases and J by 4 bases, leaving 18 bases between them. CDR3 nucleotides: TGTGCCAGCAGCCCTGGCAGGACAGACTCATACAATGAGCAGTTCTTC. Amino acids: CASSPGRTDSYNEQFF. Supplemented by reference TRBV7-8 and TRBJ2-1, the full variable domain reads GAGVSQSPRYKVAKRGQDVALRCDPISGHVSLFWYQQALGQGPEFLTYFQNEAQLDKSGLPSDRFFAERPEGSVSTLKIQRTQQEDSAVYLCASSPGRTDSYNEQFFGPGTRLTVL.

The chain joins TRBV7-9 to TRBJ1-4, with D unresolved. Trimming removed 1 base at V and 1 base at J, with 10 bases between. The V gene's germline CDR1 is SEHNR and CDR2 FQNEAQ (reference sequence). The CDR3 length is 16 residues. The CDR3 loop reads CASSLVVAGTNEKLFF. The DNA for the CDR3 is TGTGCCAGCAGCTTAGTGGTAGCGGGAACTAATGAAAAACTGTTTTTT.

The DNA for the CDR3 is TGTGCCAGCAGCGTAACCTGGAGGGGCTCTGGAAACACCATATATTTT. It encodes CASSVTWRGSGNTIYF. The V gene is TRBV9, the J gene TRBJ1-3, with D perhaps TRBD1 (5 bases). The CDR3 consists of 16 residues. Trimming removed 1 base at V and 0 bases at J, with 11 bases between. The germline V gene has CDR1 SGDLS and CDR2 YYNGEE.

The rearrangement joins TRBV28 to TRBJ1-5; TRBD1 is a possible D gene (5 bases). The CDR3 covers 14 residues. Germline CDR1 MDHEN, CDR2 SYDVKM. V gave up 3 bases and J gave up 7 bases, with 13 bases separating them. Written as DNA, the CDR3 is TGTGCCAGCAGTTTGGGGCAGTTCTCCCAGCCCCAGCATTTT. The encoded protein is CASSLGQFSQPQHF.

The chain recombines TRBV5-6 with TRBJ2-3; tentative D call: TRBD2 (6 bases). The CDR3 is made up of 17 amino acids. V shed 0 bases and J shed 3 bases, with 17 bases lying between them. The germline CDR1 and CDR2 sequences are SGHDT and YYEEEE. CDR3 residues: CASSLGLRRRDTDTQYF. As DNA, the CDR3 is TGTGCCAGCAGCTTGGGGTTACGGCGGCGGGATACAGATACGCAGTATTTT.

CDR3: CASSEGGGLVYEQYF. The CDR3 DNA sequence: TGTGCCAGCAGTGAAGGAGGGGGTCTGGTTTACGAGCAGTACTTC. This chain uses TRBV2 with TRBJ2-7, with D maybe TRBD1 (6 bases). Trimming removed 1 base at V and 4 bases at J, with 14 bases between. CDR3 length equals 15 residues. Germline CDR1 is SNHLY and CDR2 is FYNNEI.

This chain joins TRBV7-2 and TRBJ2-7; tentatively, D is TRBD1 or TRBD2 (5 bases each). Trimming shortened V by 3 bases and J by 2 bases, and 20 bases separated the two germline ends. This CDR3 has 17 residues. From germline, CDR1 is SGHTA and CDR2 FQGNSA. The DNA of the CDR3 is TGTGCCAGCAGCTTGGGGCCAATTGGGTTGGGGGCCTACGAGCAGTACTTC. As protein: CASSLGPIGLGAYEQYF.

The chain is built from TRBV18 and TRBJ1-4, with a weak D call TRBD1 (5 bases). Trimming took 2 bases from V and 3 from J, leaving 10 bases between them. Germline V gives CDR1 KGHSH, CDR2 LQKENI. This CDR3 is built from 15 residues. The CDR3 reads CASSPVSGANEKLFF. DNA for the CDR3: TGTGCCAGCTCACCAGTATCGGGGGCTAATGAAAAACTGTTTTTT.

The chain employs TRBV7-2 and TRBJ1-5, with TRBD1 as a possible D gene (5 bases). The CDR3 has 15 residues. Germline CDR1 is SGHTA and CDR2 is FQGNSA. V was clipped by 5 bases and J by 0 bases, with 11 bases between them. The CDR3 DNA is TGTGCCAGCAGCACGAGACAGTCTAGCAATCAGCCCCAGCATTTT. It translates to CASSTRQSSNQPQHF.

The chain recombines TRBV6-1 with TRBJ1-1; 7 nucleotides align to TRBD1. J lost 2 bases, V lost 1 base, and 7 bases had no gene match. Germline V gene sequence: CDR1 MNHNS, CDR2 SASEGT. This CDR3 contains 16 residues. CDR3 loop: CASSEDRGPINTEAFF. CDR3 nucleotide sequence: TGTGCCAGCAGTGAAGACAGGGGTCCTATCAACACTGAAGCTTTCTTT.